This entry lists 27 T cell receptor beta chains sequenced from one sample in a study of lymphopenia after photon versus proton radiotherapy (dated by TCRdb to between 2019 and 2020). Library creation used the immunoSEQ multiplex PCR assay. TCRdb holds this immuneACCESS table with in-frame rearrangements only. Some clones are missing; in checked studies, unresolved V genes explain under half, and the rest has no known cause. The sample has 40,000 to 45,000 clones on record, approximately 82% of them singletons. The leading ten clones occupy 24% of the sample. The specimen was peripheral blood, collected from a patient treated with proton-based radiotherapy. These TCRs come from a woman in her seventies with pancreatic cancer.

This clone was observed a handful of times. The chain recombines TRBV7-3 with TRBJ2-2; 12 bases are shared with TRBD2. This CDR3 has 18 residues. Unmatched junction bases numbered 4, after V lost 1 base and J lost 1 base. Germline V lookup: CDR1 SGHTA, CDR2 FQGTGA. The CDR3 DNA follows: TGTGCCAGCAGCTTAAGACTAGCGGGAGATTTGAACACCGGGGAGCTGTTTTTT. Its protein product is CASSLRLAGDLNTGELFF.

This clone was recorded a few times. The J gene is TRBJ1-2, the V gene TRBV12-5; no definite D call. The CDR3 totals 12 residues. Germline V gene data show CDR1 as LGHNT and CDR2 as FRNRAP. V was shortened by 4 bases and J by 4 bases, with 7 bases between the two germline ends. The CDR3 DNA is TGTGCTAGTGGTTCCCCCTCCTATGGCTACACCTTC. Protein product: CASGSPSYGYTF.

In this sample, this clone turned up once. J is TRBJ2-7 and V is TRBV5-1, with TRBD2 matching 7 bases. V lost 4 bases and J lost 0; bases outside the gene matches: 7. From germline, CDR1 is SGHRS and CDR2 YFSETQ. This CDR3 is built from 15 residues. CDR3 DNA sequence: TGCGCCAGCAGCCTGTCTGGGGACTACTCCTACGAGCAGTACTTC. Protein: CASSLSGDYSYEQYF.

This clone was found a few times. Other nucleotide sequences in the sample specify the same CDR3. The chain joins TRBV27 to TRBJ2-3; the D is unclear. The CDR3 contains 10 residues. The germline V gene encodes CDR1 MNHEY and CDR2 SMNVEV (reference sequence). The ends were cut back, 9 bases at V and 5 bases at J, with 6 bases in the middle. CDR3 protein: CASWGDTQYF. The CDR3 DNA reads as TGTGCCAGTTGGGGAGATACGCAGTATTTT.

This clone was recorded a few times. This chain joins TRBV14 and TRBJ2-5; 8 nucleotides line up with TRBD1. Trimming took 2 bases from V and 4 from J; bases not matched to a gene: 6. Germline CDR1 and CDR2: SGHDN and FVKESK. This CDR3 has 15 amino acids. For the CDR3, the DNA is TGTGCCAGCAGCCAACGAACAGGGGGTGTAGAGACCCAGTACTTC. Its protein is CASSQRTGGVETQYF.

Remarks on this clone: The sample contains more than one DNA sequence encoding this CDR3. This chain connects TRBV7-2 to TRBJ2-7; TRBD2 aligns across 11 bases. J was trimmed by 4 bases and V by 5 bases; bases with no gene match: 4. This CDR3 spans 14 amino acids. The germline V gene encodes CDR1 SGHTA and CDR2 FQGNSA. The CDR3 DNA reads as TGTGCCAGCAGCCGGACTAGCGGGTCATACGAGCAGTACTTC. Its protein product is CASSRTSGSYEQYF. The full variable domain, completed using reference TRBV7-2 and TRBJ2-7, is GAGVSQSPSNKVTEKGKDVELRCDPISGHTALYWYRQSLGQGLEFLIYFQGNSAPDKSGLPSDRFSAERTGGSVSTLTIQRTQQEDSAVYLCASSRTSGSYEQYFGPGTRLTVT.

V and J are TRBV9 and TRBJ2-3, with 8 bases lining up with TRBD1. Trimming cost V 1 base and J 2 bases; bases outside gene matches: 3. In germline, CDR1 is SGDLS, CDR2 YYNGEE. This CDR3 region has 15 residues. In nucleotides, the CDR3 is TGTGCCAGCAGCGTATGGACAGGGCCCACAGATACGCAGTATTTT. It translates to CASSVWTGPTDTQYF.

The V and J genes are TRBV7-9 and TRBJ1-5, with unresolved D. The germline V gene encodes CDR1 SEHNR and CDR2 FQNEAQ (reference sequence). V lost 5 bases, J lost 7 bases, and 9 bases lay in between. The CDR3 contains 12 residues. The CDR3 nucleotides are TGTGCCAGCAGCCCCGGGTTGCAGCCCCAGCATTTT. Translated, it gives CASSPGLQPQHF.

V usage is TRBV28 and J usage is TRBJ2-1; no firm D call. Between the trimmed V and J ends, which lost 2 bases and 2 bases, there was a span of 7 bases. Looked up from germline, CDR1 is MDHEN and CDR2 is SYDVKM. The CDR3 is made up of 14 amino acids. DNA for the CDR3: TGTGCCAGCAGTTTAGGCGGAACCTACAATGAGCAGTTCTTC. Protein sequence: CASSLGGTYNEQFF.

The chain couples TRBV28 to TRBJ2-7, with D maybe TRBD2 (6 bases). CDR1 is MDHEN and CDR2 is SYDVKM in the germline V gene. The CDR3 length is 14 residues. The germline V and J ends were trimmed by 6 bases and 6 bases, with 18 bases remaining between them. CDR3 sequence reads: CASSRAGPMGEQYF. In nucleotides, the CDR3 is TGTGCCAGCAGCCGCGCGGGGCCTATGGGCGAGCAGTACTTC.

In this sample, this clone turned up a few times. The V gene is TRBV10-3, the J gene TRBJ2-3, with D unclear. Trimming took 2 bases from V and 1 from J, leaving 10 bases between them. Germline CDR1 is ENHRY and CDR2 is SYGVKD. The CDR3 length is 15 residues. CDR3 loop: CAISEPRSGTDTQYF. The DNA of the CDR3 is TGTGCCATCAGTGAGCCCCGGTCGGGCACAGATACGCAGTATTTT.

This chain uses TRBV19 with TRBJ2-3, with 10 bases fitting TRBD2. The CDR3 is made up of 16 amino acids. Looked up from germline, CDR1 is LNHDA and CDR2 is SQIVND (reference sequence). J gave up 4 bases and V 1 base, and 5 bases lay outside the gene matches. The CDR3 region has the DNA TGTGCCAGTAGTATAGGAGGAGCGGGAGGGCCAGATACGCAGTATTTT. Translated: CASSIGGAGGPDTQYF.

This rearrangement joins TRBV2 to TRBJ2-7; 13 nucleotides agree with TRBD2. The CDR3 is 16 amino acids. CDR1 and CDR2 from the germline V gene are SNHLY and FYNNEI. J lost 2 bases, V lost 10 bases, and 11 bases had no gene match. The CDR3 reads CATPGLAGPPTYEQYF. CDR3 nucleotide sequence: TGTGCCACCCCGGGACTAGCGGGACCCCCTACCTACGAGCAGTACTTC.

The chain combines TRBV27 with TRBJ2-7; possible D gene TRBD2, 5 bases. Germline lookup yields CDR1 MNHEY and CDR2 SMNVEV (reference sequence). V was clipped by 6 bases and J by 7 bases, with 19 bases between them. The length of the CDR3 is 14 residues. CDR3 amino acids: CASSRGDYTVEQYF. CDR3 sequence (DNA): TGTGCCAGCAGCCGAGGCGACTACACCGTGGAGCAGTACTTC.

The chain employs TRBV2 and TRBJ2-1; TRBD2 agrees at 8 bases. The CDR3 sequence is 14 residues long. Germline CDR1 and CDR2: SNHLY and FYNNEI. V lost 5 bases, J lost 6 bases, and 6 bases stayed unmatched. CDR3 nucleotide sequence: TGTGCCAGCAGTCGAACTAGCGGCTTCAATGAGCAGTTCTTC. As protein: CASSRTSGFNEQFF.

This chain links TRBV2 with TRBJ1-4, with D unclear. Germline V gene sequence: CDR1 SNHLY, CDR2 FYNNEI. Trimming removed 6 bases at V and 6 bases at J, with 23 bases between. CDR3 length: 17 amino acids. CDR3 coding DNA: TGTGCCAGCAGCCGAAAAGGGTCCGGTATGGATGATGAAAAACTGTTTTTT. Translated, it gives CASSRKGSGMDDEKLFF.

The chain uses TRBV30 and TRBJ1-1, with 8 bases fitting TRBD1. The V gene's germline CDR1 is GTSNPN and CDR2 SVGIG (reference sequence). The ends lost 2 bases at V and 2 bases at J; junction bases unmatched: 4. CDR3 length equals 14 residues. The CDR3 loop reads CAWSSGQGNTEAFF. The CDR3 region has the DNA TGTGCCTGGAGTTCCGGACAGGGAAACACTGAAGCTTTCTTT.

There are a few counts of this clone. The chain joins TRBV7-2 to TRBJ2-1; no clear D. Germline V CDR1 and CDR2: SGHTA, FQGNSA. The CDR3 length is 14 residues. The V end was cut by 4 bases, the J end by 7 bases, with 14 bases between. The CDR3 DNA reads TGTGCCAGCAGCTCGGACCGAGCAAGAAATGAGCAGTTCTTC. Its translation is CASSSDRARNEQFF.

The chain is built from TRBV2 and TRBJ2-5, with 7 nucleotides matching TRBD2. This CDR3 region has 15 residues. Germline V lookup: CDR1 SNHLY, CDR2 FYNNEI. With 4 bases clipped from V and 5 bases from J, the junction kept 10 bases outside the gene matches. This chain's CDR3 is CASSASGGSSETQYF. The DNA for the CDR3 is TGTGCCAGCAGTGCTTCTGGCGGGAGTTCCGAGACCCAGTACTTC. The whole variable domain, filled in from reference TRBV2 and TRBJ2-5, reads EPEVTQTPSHQVTQMGQEVILRCVPISNHLYFYWYRQILGQKVEFLVSFYNNEISEKSEIFDDQFSVERPDGSNFTLKIRSTKLEDSAMYFCASSASGGSSETQYFGPGTRLLVL.

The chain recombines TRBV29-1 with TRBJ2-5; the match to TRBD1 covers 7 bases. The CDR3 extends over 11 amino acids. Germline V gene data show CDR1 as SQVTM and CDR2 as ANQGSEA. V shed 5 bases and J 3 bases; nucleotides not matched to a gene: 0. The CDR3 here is CSVTGEETQYF. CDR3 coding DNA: TGCAGCGTTACAGGGGAAGAGACCCAGTACTTC.

CDR3 sequence (DNA): TGTGCCAGCTCACCGGCGGGAGGGATAGATGAGCAGTTCTTC. Translating it yields CASSPAGGIDEQFF. The chain carries TRBV18 and TRBJ2-1, with 9 bases identical to TRBD2. The germline CDR1 and CDR2 sequences are KGHSH and LQKENI. After removal of 3 bases from V and 8 bases from J, the junction contained 5 bases not matched to a gene. CDR3 size: 14 residues.

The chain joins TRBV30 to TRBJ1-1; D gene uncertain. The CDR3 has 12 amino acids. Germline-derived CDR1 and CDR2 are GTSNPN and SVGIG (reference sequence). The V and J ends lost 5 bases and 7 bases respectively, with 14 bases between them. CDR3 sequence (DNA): TGTGCCTGGGGGTACAGCCTTGATGAAGCTTTCTTT. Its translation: CAWGYSLDEAFF.

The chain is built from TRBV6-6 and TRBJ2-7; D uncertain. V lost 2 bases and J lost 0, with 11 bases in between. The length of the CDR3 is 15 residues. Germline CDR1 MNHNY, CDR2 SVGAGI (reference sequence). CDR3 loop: CASSYETGRSYEQYF. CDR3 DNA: TGTGCCAGCAGTTACGAAACTGGTCGCTCCTACGAGCAGTACTTC.

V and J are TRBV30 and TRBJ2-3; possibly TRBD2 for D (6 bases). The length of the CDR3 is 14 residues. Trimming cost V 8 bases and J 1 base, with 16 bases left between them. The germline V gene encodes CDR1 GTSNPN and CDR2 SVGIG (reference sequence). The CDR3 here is CAPPAPSGTDTQYF. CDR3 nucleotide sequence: TGTGCCCCGCCCGCGCCTAGCGGCACAGATACGCAGTATTTT. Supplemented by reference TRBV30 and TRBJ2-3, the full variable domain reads SQTIHQWPATLVQPVGSPLSLECTVEGTSNPNLYWYRQAAGRGLQLLFYSVGIGQISSEVPQNLSASRPQDRQFILSSKKLLLSDSGFYLCAPPAPSGTDTQYFGPGTRLTVL.

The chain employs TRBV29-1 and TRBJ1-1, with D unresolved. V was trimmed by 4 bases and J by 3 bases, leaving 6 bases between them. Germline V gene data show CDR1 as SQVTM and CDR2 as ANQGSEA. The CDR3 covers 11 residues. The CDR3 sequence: CSVVSDTEAFF. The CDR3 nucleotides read TGCAGCGTTGTTTCGGACACTGAAGCTTTCTTT.

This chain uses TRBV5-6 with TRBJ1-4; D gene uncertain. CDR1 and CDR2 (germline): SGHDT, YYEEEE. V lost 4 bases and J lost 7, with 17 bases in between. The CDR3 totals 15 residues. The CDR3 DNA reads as TGTGCCAGCAGCCCCACAGCTACTAGGAGTGAAAAACTGTTTTTT. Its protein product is CASSPTATRSEKLFF.

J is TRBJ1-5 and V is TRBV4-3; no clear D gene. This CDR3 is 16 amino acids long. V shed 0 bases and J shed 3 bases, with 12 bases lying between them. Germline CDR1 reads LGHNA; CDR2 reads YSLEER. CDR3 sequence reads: CASSQDLAGANQPQHF. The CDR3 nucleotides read TGCGCCAGCAGCCAAGATTTAGCGGGTGCCAATCAGCCCCAGCATTTT.